These T cell receptor beta chains were read from a single sample in a study of cytomegalovirus exposure and HLA in healthy donors. Using immunoSEQ multiplex PCR, the repertoire was profiled, and TCRdb retains in-frame clones only, with some absent. The profile covers about 180,000 clones, with about three quarters appearing a single time and around 1.5% taken by the ten largest. The source material was PBMCs. All receptors come from a young man in good health and CMV-seronegative. CDR3s include the opening cysteine and the closing phenylalanine or tryptophan. Each record gives: J gene, D gene, clone size, V gene, CDR3 DNA, CDR3 protein. A D gene is named only where the DNA matches it firmly. Clone size is stated in some rows and not others, as once, few, many or a class when expanded.

J: TRBJ1-3
D: TRBD1
size: NA
V: TRBV9
DNA: TGTGCCAGCAGCGTACGGCCCGGGACAGGGCGGGGAAACACCATATATTTT
CDR3: CASSVRPGTGRGNTIYF

J: TRBJ2-5
D: TRBD2
size: few
V: TRBV10-3
DNA: TGTGCCATCAGTAAAACTAGCGGGGGAGAGACCCAGTACTTC
CDR3: CAISKTSGGETQYF

J: TRBJ2-7
D: NA
size: NA
V: TRBV9
DNA: TGTGCCAGCAGCGTAGGCGGTATCTCCTACGAGCAGTACTTC
CDR3: CASSVGGISYEQYF

J: TRBJ1-2
D: TRBD1
size: once
V: TRBV10-3
DNA: TGTGCCATCAGTGAATGGACAGGGCTGGGCTATGGCTACACCTTC
CDR3: CAISEWTGLGYGYTF

J: TRBJ1-1
D: NA
size: once
V: TRBV28
DNA: TGTGGGGTCGCGGCCACGCATTCGAACACTGAAGCTTTCTTT
CDR3: CGVAATHSNTEAFF

J: TRBJ2-7
D: NA
size: few
V: TRBV21-1
DNA: TGTGCCATAGGGGACAGACTCTACGAGCAGTACTTC
CDR3: CAIGDRLYEQYF

J: TRBJ2-3
D: TRBD2
size: NA
V: TRBV9
DNA: TGTGCCAGCAGCGTAACACAGCGGGAAGGTACGCAGTATTTT
CDR3: CASSVTQREGTQYF

J: TRBJ1-4
D: NA
size: NA
V: TRBV7-9
DNA: TGTGCCAGCAGCTTGGCTGGGCAGGCTGAAAAACTGTTTTTT
CDR3: CASSLAGQAEKLFF

J: TRBJ2-7
D: NA
size: NA
V: TRBV6-1
DNA: TGTGCCAGCAGTGAATCGTTGGGTTCCGGGACCTACGAGCAGTACTTC
CDR3: CASSESLGSGTYEQYF

J: TRBJ1-5
D: NA
size: few
V: TRBV19
DNA: TGTGCCAGTATTGGACCCGACAGTCCCTTCAGGCCCCAGCATTTT
CDR3: CASIGPDSPFRPQHF

J: TRBJ2-2
D: NA
size: once
V: TRBV5-4
DNA: TGTGCCAGCAGCTTTGACAGGCCCAACACCGGGGAGCTGTTTTTT
CDR3: CASSFDRPNTGELFF

J: TRBJ1-1
D: TRBD1
size: once
V: TRBV28
DNA: TGTGCCAGCAGTGCCACAGGGGGTGAAGCTTTCTTT
CDR3: CASSATGGEAFF

J: TRBJ1-2
D: TRBD1
size: NA
V: TRBV6-5
DNA: TGTGCCAGCAGTTACTCTGGGACAGGGCATGGCTACACCTTC
CDR3: CASSYSGTGHGYTF

J: TRBJ2-7
D: TRBD2
size: once
V: TRBV27
DNA: TGTGCCAGCAGCCGTAGCGGGAGTAACCACGAGCAGTACTTC
CDR3: CASSRSGSNHEQYF

J: TRBJ1-2
D: NA
size: NA
V: TRBV5-6
DNA: TGTGCCAGCAGCCCCCAAACGGCTGGGGGCATTTTATATGGCTACACCTTC
CDR3: CASSPQTAGGILYGYTF

J: TRBJ2-7
D: TRBD2
size: NA
V: TRBV2
DNA: TGTGCCTCGGGAGGGAACGAGCAGTACTTC
CDR3: CASGGNEQYF

J: TRBJ2-7
D: NA
size: NA
V: TRBV4-1
DNA: TGCGCCAGCAGTCGGAACTCAGGCGGAGGCTACGAGCAGTACTTC
CDR3: CASSRNSGGGYEQYF